The clone carrying this T cell receptor beta chain occurred many times. Antigen: not known. The record originates from a study of blood T cells in healthy people across ages. The second PCR ran about 6 to 12 cycles with a sample-barcoded 5' primer and J-beta primers. One entry per CDR3 protein results from TCRdb running MiXCR on the 5' RACE reads. The table has 800,000 to 950,000 distinct CDR3 sequences, roughly 40% seen once; the top ten hold 10% to 15%. Trimming took off 5 bases at V and 3 bases at J, with 7 bases between the two ends. The CDR3 covers 12 residues. Study findings and constraints: There were more naive CD4+ cells and higher diversity in long-lived donors than in aged donors. Strong correlation was found linking TCR beta diversity to naive T cell percentage.

Each donor had 7.5 to 10 milliliters of peripheral blood drawn. V is TRBV12-3 or TRBV12-4 and J is TRBJ2-5, with D perhaps TRBD1 (5 bases). The specimen was blood. The TCR comes from a man younger than 35 in good health. The CDR3 DNA reads as TGTGCCAGCAGTGCAGGGAAAGAGACCCAGTACTTC. This translates into CASSAGKETQYF.